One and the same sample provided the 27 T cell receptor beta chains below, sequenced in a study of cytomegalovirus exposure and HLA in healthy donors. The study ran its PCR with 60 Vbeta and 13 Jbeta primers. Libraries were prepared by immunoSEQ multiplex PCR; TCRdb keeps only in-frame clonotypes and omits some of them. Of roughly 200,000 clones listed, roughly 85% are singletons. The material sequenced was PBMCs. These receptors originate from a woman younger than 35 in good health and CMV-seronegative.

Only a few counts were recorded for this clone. CDR3 DNA: TGCGCCAGCAGCCAAGGAACAGCTGTCGGGACTCCCGGACGCTCTGGGGCCAACGTCCTGACTTTC. It encodes CASSQGTAVGTPGRSGANVLTF. This chain connects TRBV4-3 to TRBJ2-6; D might be TRBD2 (6 bases). CDR3 length: 22 amino acids. V gave up 1 base and J gave up 0 bases, with 25 bases separating them. Germline-derived CDR1 and CDR2 are LGHNA and YSLEER.

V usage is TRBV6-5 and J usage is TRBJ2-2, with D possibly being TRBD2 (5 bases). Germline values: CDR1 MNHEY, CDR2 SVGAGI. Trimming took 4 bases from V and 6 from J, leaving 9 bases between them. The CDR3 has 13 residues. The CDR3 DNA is TGTGCCAGCAGTTGCTCGGAGGCCGGGGAGCTGTTTTTT. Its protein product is CASSCSEAGELFF.

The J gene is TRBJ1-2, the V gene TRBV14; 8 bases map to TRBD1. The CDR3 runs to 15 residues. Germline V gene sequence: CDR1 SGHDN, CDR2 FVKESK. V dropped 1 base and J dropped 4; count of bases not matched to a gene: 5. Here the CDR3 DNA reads TGTGCCAGCAGCCAAGTACCGGGACAGGCCTATGGCTACACCTTC. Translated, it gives CASSQVPGQAYGYTF.

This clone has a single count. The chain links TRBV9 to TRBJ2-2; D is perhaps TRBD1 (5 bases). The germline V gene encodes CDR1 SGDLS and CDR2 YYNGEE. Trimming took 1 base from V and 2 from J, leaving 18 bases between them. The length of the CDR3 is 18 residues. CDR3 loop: CASSVSPPGRRNTGELFF. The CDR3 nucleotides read TGTGCCAGCAGCGTAAGCCCCCCAGGGCGGCGAAACACCGGGGAGCTGTTTTTT.

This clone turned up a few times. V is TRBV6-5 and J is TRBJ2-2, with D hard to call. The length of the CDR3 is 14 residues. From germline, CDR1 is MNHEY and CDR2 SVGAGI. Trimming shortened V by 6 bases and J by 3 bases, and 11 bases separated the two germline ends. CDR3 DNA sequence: TGTGCCAGCAGGCTACAGATGGACACCGGGGAGCTGTTTTTT. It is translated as CASRLQMDTGELFF.

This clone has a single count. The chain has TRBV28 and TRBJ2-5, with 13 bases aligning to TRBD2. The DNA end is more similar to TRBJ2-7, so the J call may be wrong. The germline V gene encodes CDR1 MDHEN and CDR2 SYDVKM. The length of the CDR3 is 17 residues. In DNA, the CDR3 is TGTGCCAGCAGCGAAGCCGGGACTAGCGGGACCTCCTACGAGCAGTACTTC. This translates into CASSEAGTSGTSYEQYF.

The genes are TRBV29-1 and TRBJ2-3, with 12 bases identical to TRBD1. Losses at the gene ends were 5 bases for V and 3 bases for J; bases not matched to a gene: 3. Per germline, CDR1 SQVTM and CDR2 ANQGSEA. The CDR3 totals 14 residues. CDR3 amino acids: CSVRDRGRTDTQYF. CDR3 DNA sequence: TGCAGCGTTAGGGACAGGGGGCGGACAGATACGCAGTATTTT.

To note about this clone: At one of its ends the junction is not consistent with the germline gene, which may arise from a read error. The CDR3 loop is CSSSLLGAAQPQHF. The CDR3 region has the DNA TGTTCCAGCAGCTTGTTGGGGGCAGCTCAGCCCCAGCATTTT. This chain uses TRBV7-9 with TRBJ1-5, with D possibly TRBD1 on 6 matching bases. Germline CDR1 is SEHNR and CDR2 is FQNEAQ (reference sequence). The CDR3 runs to 14 residues.

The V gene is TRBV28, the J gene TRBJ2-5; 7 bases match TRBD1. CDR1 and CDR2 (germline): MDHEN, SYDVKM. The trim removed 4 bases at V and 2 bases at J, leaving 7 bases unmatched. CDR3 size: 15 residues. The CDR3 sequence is CASSSLDRKQETQYF. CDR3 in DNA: TGTGCCAGCAGTTCCTTGGACAGGAAACAAGAGACCCAGTACTTC.

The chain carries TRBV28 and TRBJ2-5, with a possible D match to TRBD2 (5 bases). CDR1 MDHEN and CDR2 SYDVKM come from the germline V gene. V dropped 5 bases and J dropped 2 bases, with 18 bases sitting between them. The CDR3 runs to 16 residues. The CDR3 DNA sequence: TGTGCCAGCAGTCGCGGGTCCTCCGGATGGCAAGAGACCCAGTACTTC. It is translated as CASSRGSSGWQETQYF.

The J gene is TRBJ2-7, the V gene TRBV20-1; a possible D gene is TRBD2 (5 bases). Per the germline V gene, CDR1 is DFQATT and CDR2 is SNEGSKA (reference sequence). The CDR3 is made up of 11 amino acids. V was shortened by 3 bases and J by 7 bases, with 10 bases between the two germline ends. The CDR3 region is CSASAPGEQYF. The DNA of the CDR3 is TGCAGTGCTAGTGCCCCGGGAGAGCAGTACTTC.

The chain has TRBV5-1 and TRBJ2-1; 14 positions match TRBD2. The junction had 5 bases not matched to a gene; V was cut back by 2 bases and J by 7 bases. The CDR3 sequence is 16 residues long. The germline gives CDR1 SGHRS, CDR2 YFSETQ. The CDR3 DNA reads TGCGCCAGCAGCTTCCGACTAGCGGGAGGGTGGAATGAGCAGTTCTTC. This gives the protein CASSFRLAGGWNEQFF.

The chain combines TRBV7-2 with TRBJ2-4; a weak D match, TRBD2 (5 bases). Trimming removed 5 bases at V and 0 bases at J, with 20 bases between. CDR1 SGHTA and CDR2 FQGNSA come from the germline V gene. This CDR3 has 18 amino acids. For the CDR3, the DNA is TGTGCCAGCAGCCCGCGAGGGTCGGTGCTCTTAGCCAAAAACATTCAGTACTTC. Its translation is CASSPRGSVLLAKNIQYF.

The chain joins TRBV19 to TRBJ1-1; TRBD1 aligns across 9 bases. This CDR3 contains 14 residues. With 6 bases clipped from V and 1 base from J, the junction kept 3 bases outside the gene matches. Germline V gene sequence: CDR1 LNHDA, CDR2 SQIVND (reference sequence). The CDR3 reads CASRKQGANTEAFF. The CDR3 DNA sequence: TGTGCCAGTAGGAAACAGGGGGCGAACACTGAAGCTTTCTTT.

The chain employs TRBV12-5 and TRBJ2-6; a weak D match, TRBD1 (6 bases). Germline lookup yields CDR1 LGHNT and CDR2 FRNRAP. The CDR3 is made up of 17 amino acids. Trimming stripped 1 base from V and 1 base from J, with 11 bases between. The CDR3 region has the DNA TGTGCTAGTGGTTTGGGAAATACAGGGTCTGGGGCCAACGTCCTGACTTTC. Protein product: CASGLGNTGSGANVLTF.

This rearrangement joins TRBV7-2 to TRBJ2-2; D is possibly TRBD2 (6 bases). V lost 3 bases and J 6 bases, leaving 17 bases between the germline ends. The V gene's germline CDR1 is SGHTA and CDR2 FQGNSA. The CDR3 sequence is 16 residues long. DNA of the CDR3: TGTGCCAGCAGCTTTACCGGACTACCGTCATCCGGGGAGCTGTTTTTT. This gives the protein CASSFTGLPSSGELFF.

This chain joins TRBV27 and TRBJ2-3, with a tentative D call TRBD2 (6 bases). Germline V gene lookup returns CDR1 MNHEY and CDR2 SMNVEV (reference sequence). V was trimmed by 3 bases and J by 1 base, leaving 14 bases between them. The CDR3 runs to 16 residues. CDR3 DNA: TGTGCCAGCAGTTTTTATGGCGGCGGGGGCACAGATACGCAGTATTTT. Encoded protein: CASSFYGGGGTDTQYF.

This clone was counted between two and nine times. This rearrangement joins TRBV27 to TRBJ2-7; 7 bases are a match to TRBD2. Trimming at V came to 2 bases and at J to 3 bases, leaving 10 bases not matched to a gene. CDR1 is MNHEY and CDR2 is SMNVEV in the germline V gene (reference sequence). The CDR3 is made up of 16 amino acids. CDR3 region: CASSLGASGANYEQYF. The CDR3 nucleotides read TGTGCCAGCAGTTTAGGGGCTAGCGGCGCAAACTACGAGCAGTACTTC.

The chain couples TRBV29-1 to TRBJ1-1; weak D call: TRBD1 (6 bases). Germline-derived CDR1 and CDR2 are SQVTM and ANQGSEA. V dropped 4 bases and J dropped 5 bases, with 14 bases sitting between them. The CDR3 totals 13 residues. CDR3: CSVGLGAGTEAFF. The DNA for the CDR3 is TGCAGCGTTGGGCTGGGGGCAGGTACTGAAGCTTTCTTT. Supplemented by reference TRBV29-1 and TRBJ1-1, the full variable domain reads SAVISQKPSRDICQRGTSLTIQCQVDSQVTMMFWYRQQPGQSLTLIATANQGSEATYESGFVIDKFPISRPNLTFSTLTVSNMSPEDSSIYLCSVGLGAGTEAFFGQGTRLTVV.

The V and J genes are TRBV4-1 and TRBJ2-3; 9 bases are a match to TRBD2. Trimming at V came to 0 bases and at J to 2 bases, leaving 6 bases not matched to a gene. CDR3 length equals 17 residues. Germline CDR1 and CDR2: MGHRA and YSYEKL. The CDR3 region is CASSQDRPSGTTDTQYF. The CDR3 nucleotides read TGCGCCAGCAGCCAAGATAGGCCTAGCGGGACCACAGATACGCAGTATTTT.

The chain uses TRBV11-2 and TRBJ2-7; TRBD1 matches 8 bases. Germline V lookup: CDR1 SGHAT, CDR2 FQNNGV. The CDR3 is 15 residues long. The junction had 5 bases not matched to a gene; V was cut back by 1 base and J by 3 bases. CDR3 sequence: CASSLGTGTVYEQYF. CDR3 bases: TGTGCCAGCAGCTTAGGGACAGGGACCGTCTACGAGCAGTACTTC.

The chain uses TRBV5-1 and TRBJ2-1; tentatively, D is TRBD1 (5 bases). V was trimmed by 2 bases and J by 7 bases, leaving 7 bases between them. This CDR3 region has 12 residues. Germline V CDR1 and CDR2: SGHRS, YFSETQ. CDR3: CASSFQGNEQFF. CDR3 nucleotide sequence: TGCGCCAGCAGCTTTCAGGGAAATGAGCAGTTCTTC.

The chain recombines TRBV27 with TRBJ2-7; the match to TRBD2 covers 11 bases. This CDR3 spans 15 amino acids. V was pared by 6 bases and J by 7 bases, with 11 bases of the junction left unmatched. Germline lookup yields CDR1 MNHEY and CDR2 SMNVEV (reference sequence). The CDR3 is CASSDGTSGPGEQYV. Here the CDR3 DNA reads TGTGCCAGCAGCGACGGGACTAGCGGACCGGGAGAGCAGTACGTC.

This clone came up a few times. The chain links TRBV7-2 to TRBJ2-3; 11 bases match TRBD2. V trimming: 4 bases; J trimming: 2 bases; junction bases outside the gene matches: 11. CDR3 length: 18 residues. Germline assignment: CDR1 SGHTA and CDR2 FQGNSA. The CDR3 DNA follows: TGTGCCAGCAGCTCCCAACTAGCGGGAGCGCTCCTCACAGATACGCAGTATTTT. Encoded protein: CASSSQLAGALLTDTQYF.

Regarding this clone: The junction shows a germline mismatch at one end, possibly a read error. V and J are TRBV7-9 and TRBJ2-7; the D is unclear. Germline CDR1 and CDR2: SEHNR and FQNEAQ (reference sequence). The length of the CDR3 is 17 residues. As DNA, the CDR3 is TGTTCCAGCAGTTCTCCACTAACGCCCGATCCCCGCTACGAGCAGTACTTC. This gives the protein CSSSSPLTPDPRYEQYF.

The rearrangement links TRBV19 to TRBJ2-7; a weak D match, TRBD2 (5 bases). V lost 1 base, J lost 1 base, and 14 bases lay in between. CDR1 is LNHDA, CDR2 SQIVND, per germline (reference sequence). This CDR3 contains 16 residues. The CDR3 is CASSIGRGETSYEQYF. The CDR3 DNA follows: TGTGCCAGTAGTATAGGTCGGGGTGAGACTTCCTACGAGCAGTACTTC.

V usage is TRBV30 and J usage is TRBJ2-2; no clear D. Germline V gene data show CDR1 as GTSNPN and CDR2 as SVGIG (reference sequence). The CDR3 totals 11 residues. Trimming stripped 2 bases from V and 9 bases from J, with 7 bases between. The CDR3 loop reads CAWSQARELFF. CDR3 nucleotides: TGTGCCTGGAGTCAAGCTCGGGAGCTGTTTTTT.